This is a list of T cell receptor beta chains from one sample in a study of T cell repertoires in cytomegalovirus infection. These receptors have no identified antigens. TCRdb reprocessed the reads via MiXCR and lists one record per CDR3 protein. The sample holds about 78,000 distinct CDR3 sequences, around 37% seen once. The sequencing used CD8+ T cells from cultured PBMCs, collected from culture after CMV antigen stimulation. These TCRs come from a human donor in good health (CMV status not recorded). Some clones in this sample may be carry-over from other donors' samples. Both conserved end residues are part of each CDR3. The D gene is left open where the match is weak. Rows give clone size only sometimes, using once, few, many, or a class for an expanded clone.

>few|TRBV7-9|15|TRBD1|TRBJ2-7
TGTGCCAGCAGCTCCTCGGACAGGGTTGGCTACGAGCAGTACTTC
CASSSSDRVGYEQYF
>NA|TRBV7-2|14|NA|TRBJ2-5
TGTGCCAGCAGCTTAGCGGTTAGACAAGAGACCCAGTACTTC
CASSLAVRQETQYF
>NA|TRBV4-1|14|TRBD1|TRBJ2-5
TGCGCCAGCAGCCAGGGACAGTCCCCGGAGACCCAGTACTTC
CASSQGQSPETQYF
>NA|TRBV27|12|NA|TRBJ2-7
TGTGCCAGCAGCCCCGGACAGCACGAGCAGTACTTC
CASSPGQHEQYF
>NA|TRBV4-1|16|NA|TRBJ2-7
TGCGCCAGCAGCCAAGAGGGGGCTGGTTCGATCGACGAGCAGTACTTC
CASSQEGAGSIDEQYF
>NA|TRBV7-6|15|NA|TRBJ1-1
TGTGCCAGCAGACTGACGGACAGTCTGAACACTGAAGCTTTCTTT
CASRLTDSLNTEAFF
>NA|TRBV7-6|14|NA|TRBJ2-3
TGTGCCAGCAGCTCACGACAGACAGCAGATACGCAGTATTTT
CASSSRQTADTQYF
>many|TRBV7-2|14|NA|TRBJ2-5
TGTGCCAGCAGCCCCCACCCCGACCAAGAGACCCAGTACTTC
CASSPHPDQETQYF
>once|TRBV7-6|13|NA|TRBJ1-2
TGTGCCAGCACCGAGGCAGGGGACTATGGCTACACCTTC
CASTEAGDYGYTF
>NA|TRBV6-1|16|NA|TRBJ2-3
TGTGCCAGCAGTGTCATTCCGGCAGTCGGCGGAGATACGCAGTATTTT
CASSVIPAVGGDTQYF
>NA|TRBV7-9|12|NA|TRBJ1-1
TGTGCCAGCAGTCAGGGCCCCGTCAGAGCTTTCTTT
CASSQGPVRAFF
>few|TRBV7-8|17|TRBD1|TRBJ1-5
TGTGCCAGCAGCTTAGAGGCAGGGGGCATGATCAATCAGCCCCAGCATTTT
CASSLEAGGMINQPQHF
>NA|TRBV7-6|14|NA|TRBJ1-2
TGTGCCAGCAGCCCGTACACGGAGGAATATGGCTACACCTTC
CASSPYTEEYGYTF
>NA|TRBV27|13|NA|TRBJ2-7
TGTGCCAGCAGTTTGGGGACTTTCTACGAGCAGTACTTC
CASSLGTFYEQYF
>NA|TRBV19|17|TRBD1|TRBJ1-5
TGTGCCAGTACCCTGACAGGGGGAGAATATAGCAATCAGCCCCAGCATTTT
CASTLTGGEYSNQPQHF
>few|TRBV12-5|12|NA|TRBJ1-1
TGTGCTAGTGGTTCCCTCCTAGGGGAAGCTTTCTTT
CASGSLLGEAFF